This is a list of T cell receptor beta chains from one sample in a study of T cell repertoires in cytomegalovirus infection. The antigens for these receptors are not known. TCRdb analysed the reads with MiXCR anew, one entry per CDR3 protein. The sample lists some 500,000 distinct CDR3 sequences, just under 40% occurring once. Specimen: cultured PBMCs, collected from culture after CMV antigen stimulation. All receptors come from a human donor in good health (CMV status not recorded). Some clones in this sample may be carry-over from other donors' samples. Each CDR3 is given with its conserved first and last residue. A D gene is named only where the DNA matches it firmly. Expanded clones get a size class; other rows say once, few or many, or leave the size out.

>TRBV18|TRBJ2-7|TRBD2|.
CASSPPGLNDEQYF
TGTGCCAGCTCACCACCGGGACTAAACGACGAGCAGTACTTC
>TRBV7-2|TRBJ2-7|TRBD1|.
CASSLTLPGGSYEQYF
TGTGCCAGCAGCTTAACTCTACCAGGGGGCTCCTACGAGCAGTACTTC
>TRBV18|TRBJ1-6|.|.
CASSPQGPTNSPLHF
TGTGCCAGCTCACCACAAGGTCCTACTAATTCACCCCTCCACTTT
>TRBV12-3/TRBV12-4|TRBJ2-7|.|few
CASGLGPTGYEQYF
TGTGCCAGCGGGTTAGGACCCACGGGCTACGAGCAGTACTTC
>TRBV14|TRBJ1-6|.|.
CASSHRQAYNSPLHF
TGTGCCAGCAGCCACCGACAGGCTTATAATTCACCCCTCCACTTT
>TRBV12-3/TRBV12-4|TRBJ1-5|.|.
CASRPGFGGWNQPQHF
TGTGCCAGCAGGCCAGGGTTTGGCGGATGGAATCAGCCCCAGCATTTT
>TRBV12-3/TRBV12-4|TRBJ2-3|.|many
CASSFEGRTDTQYF
TGTGCCAGCAGTTTCGAGGGGAGGACGGATACGCAGTATTTT
>TRBV6-1|TRBJ2-7|.|.
CASSEGPSYYEQYF
TGTGCCAGCAGTGAAGGACCCTCCTACTACGAGCAGTACTTC
>TRBV19|TRBJ1-1|.|few
CASAAWARNTEAFF
TGTGCCAGCGCTGCATGGGCCCGGAACACTGAAGCTTTCTTT
>TRBV15|TRBJ2-7|.|.
CATSSRDGGEQYF
TGTGCCACCAGCAGCCGGGACGGCGGGGAGCAGTACTTC
>TRBV7-2|TRBJ2-2|.|.
CASSPGQVRRGELFF
TGTGCCAGCAGCCCTGGACAAGTTCGCCGCGGGGAGCTGTTTTTT
>TRBV19|TRBJ1-1|TRBD1|.
CASRPRGQIPLDTEAFF
TGTGCCAGTAGGCCCAGGGGACAGATCCCCTTAGACACTGAAGCTTTCTTT
>TRBV6-1|TRBJ2-3|TRBD1|few
CASRGQGGAYTQYF
TGTGCCAGCAGAGGACAGGGGGGGGCATATACGCAGTATTTT
>TRBV4-2|TRBJ2-7|TRBD1|.
CASSQVGGSREQYF
TGTGCCAGCAGCCAAGTAGGGGGCTCGAGGGAGCAGTACTTC
>TRBV7-9|TRBJ1-4|.|.
CASSHPMREKLFF
TGTGCCAGCAGCCATCCCATGAGAGAAAAACTGTTTTTT
>TRBV4-3|TRBJ1-3|TRBD1|.
CASSQDRTGSILAGNTIYF
TGCGCCAGCAGCCAAGATCGGACAGGGTCCATTCTCGCTGGAAACACCATATATTTT
>TRBV7-6|TRBJ2-3|TRBD1|.
CASSLAPGQGDTDTQYF
TGTGCCAGCAGCTTAGCGCCGGGACAGGGAGACACAGATACGCAGTATTTT
>TRBV7-6|TRBJ1-3|.|few
CASSSQPAGVRVGNTIYF
TGTGCCAGCAGCTCCCAACCGGCCGGGGTTCGGGTTGGAAACACCATATATTTT
>TRBV2|TRBJ2-1|.|.
CASRVFTNEQFF
TGTGCCAGCAGGGTCTTTACGAATGAGCAGTTCTTC
>TRBV15|TRBJ1-5|.|.
CATSSFNSDFPNQPQHF
TGTGCCACCAGCAGTTTTAATTCGGACTTCCCAAATCAGCCCCAGCATTTT
>TRBV11-2|TRBJ2-1|.|few
CASSPQATRYEQFF
TGTGCCAGCAGCCCGCAAGCGACTAGATATGAGCAGTTCTTC
>TRBV2|TRBJ2-1|.|few
CASSGFGNEQFF
TGTGCCAGCAGTGGTTTTGGGAATGAGCAGTTCTTC
>TRBV6-1|TRBJ1-5|.|.
CASSPHSSNQPQHF
TGTGCCAGCAGTCCTCACAGTAGCAATCAGCCCCAGCATTTT